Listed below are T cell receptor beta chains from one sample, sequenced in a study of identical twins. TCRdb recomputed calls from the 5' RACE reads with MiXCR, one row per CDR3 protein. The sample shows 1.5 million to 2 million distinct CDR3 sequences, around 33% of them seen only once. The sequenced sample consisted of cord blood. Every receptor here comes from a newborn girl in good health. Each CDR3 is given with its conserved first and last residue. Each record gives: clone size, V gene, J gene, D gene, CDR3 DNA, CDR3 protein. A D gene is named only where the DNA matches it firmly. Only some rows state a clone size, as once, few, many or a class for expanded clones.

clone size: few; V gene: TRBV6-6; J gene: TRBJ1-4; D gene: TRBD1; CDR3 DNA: TGTGCCAGCAGTTACGGCCCAGGGGGCGAAAAACTGTTTTTT; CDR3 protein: CASSYGPGGEKLFF
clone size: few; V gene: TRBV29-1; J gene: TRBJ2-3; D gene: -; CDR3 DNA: TGCAGCGGGTGGGTCCCTACGGCGTCTATAGACAGCGCAGATACGCAGTATTTT; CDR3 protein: CSGWVPTASIDSADTQYF
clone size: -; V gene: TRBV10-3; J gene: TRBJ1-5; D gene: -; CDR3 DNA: TGTGCCATCAGCCCGACAGGAAGGGGGGGAAATCAGCCCCAGCATTTT; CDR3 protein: CAISPTGRGGNQPQHF
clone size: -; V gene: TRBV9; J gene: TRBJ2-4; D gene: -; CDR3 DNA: TGTGCCAGCAGCGCCGTTGGGGGTGACATTCAGTACTTC; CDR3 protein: CASSAVGGDIQYF
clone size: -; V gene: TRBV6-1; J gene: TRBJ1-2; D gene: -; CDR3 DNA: TGTGCCAGCAGTGAGTCCCCGTCGGGATATGGCTACACCTTC; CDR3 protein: CASSESPSGYGYTF
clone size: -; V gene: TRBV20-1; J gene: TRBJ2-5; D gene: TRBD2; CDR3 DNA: TGCAGTGCTAGAGTTGCGACCGGGACTAGCGGGATCCGGAGGCAGTACTTC; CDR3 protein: CSARVATGTSGIRRQYF
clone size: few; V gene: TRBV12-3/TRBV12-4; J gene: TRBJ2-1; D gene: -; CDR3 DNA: TGTGCCAGCAGGCCCGGACGTAGCTCCTACAATGAGCAGTTCTTC; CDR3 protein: CASRPGRSSYNEQFF
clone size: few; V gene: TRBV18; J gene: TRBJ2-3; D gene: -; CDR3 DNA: TGTGCCAGCTCACCACTTTTCCCCAACACAGATACGCAGTATTTT; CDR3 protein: CASSPLFPNTDTQYF
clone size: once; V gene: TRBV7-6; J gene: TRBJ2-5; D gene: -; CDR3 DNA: TGTGCCAGCAGCGTAGCGGACATGGGAGAGACCCAGTACTTC; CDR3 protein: CASSVADMGETQYF
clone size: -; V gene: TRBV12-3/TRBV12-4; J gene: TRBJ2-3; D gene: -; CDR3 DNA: TGTGCCAGTGGCCCCGCCTCAACAGATACGCAGTATTTT; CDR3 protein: CASGPASTDTQYF
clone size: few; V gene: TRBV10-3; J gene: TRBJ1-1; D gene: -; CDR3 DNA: TGTGCCATCAGGGAAATGAACACTGAAGCTTTCTTT; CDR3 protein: CAIREMNTEAFF
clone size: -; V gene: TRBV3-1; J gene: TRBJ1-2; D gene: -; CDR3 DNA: TGTGCCAGCAGCCAAGACGGCGGGGGGTATGGCTACACCTTC; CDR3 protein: CASSQDGGGYGYTF
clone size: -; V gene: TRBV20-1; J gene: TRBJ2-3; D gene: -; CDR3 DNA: TGCAGTGCTAGAGGTGCCCGTGGGCGGACCACAGATACGCAGTATTTT; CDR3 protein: CSARGARGRTTDTQYF
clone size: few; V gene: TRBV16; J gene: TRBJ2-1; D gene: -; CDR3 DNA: TGTGCCAGCAGCCCCCGGGGCTTTTGGGAGTTCTTC; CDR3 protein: CASSPRGFWEFF
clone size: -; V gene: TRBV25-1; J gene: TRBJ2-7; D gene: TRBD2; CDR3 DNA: TGTGCCAGCAGTGGGGGACTAGCGGGACCAATGTACAATGAGCAGTACTTC; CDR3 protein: CASSGGLAGPMYNEQYF
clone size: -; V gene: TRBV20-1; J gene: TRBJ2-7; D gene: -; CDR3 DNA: TGCAGTGCTAAAGGGGGGATTAACGAGCAGTACTTC; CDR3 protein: CSAKGGINEQYF
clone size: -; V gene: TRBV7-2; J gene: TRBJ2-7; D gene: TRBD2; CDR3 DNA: TGTGCCAGCAGCTTAGCCCCCCGGGGCGGGAGTGCCGAGCAGTACTTC; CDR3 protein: CASSLAPRGGSAEQYF
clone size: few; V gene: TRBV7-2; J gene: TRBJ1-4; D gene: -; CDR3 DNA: TGTGCCAGCAGCTTAACTCTAACTAATGAAAAACTGTTTTTT; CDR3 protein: CASSLTLTNEKLFF
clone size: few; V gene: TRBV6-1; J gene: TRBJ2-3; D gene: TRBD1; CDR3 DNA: TGTGCCAGCAGTGAACCAGGGGGCTCAGATACGCAGTATTTT; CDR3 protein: CASSEPGGSDTQYF
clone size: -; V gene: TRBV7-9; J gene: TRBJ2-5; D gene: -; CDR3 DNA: TGTGCCAGCAGCGCGCCCTCCGGGACTGGGTGGGAGACCCAGTACTTC; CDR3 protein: CASSAPSGTGWETQYF
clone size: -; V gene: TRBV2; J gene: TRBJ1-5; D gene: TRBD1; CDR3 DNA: TGTGCCAGCAGCTTCAGGACAGGGACCCAGCCCCAGCATTTT; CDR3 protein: CASSFRTGTQPQHF
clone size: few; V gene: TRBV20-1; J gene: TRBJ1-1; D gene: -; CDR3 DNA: TGCAGTGCTAGAGATCACACGGAGAACACTGAAGCTTTCTTT; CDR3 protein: CSARDHTENTEAFF
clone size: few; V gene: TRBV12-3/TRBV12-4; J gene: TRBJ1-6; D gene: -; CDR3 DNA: TGTGCCAGCAGTTCCCGTCCAAATTCACCCCTCCACTTT; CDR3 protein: CASSSRPNSPLHF
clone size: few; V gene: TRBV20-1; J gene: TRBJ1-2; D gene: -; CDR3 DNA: TGCAGTGCCCGGTGGGGGGTGAACTATGGCTACACCTTC; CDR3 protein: CSARWGVNYGYTF
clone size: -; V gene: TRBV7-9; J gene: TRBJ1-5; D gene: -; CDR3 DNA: TGTGCCCGCAGCTTAGGCGGGCATAGCAATCAGCCCCAGCATTTT; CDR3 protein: CARSLGGHSNQPQHF
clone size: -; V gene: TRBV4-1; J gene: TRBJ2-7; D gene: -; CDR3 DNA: TGCGCCAGCAGCCAAGGGCCCCAAGAGGTCTCGAGCTCCTACGAGCAGTACTTC; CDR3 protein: CASSQGPQEVSSSYEQYF